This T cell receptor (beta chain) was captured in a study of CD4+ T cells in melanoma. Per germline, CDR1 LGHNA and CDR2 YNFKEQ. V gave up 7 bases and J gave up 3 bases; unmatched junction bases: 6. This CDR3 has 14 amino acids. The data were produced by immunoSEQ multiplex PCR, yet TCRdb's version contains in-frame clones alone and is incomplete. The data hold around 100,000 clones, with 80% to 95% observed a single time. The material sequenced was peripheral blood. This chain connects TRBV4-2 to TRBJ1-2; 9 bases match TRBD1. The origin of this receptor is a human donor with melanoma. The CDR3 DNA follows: TGTGCCAGCACCCGGGACAGGGTGGACTATGGCTACACCTTC. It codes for CASTRDRVDYGYTF.